One and the same sample provided the 21 T cell receptor beta chains below, sequenced in a study of cytomegalovirus exposure and HLA in healthy donors. The PCR used 60 Vbeta and 13 Jbeta primers. Only in-frame clones appear in the TCRdb table, and some are missing; sequencing was by immunoSEQ multiplex PCR. The sample lists approximately 150,000 clones, 60% to 80% occurring once. Sequencing was carried out using PBMCs. Source of these receptors: a man aged 18 to 29 in good health and CMV-seropositive.

This clone has more than one count but fewer than ten. The genes are TRBV5-6 and TRBJ2-1; D uncertain. V was cut by 4 bases and J by 8 bases, with 13 bases left in between. The CDR3 extends over 13 amino acids. CDR1 and CDR2 (germline): SGHDT, YYEEEE. Here the CDR3 DNA reads TGTGCCAGCAGCCTTCCCTTTAGTTATGAGCAGTTCTTC. Translation: CASSLPFSYEQFF.

This clone showed up just a few times. V usage is TRBV7-6 and J usage is TRBJ2-3; 7 nucleotides align to TRBD1. From germline, CDR1 is SGHVS and CDR2 FNYEAQ. This CDR3 is built from 14 residues. V trimming: 5 bases; J trimming: 2 bases; junction bases outside the gene matches: 4. The CDR3 DNA follows: TGTGCCAGCAGCAAGGGACAGACCACAGATACGCAGTATTTT. Its translation: CASSKGQTTDTQYF.

J is TRBJ1-3 and V is TRBV13; D unresolved. Germline V gene data show CDR1 as PRHDT and CDR2 as FYEKMQ (reference sequence). The CDR3 is made up of 14 amino acids. The V gene lost 7 bases and the J gene lost 1 base, with 11 bases spanning the gap. CDR3 DNA sequence: TGTGCCAGCAATGCTGCGGGGTCTGGAAACACCATATATTTT. It codes for CASNAAGSGNTIYF.

The V gene is TRBV6-4, the J gene TRBJ1-2; maybe TRBD1 (5 bases). CDR3 size: 12 residues. The V and J ends lost 2 bases and 8 bases respectively, with 9 bases between them. Per the germline V gene, CDR1 is MRHNA and CDR2 is SNTAGT. DNA of the CDR3: TGTGCCAGCAGTGACAGGGACTGGGGCTACACCTTC. As protein: CASSDRDWGYTF.

This clone was observed a single time. V gene TRBV7-2 combines with J gene TRBJ2-3; 9 bases match TRBD2. Germline CDR1 is SGHTA and CDR2 is FQGNSA. This CDR3 is 18 amino acids long. V shed 2 bases and J 3 bases; nucleotides not matched to a gene: 12. CDR3: CASSLIKAERGVTDTQYF. The CDR3 region has the DNA TGTGCCAGCAGCTTAATAAAGGCGGAGCGGGGGGTAACAGATACGCAGTATTTT.

CDR3 DNA: TGTGCCTGGGTTGACAGGGACTATGGCTACACCTTC. Protein product: CAWVDRDYGYTF. The rearrangement links TRBV30 to TRBJ1-2, with 7 bases matching TRBD1. Losses at the gene ends were 5 bases for V and 3 bases for J; bases not matched to a gene: 3. The CDR3 consists of 12 residues. The germline V gene has CDR1 GTSNPN and CDR2 SVGIG (reference sequence).

This clone appeared once. This chain joins TRBV2 and TRBJ2-1, with TRBD1 matching over 8 bases. The CDR3 spans 14 residues. Per germline, CDR1 SNHLY and CDR2 FYNNEI. With 5 bases clipped from V and 8 bases from J, the junction kept 8 bases outside the gene matches. CDR3 DNA: TGTGCCAGCAGTAAGCAGGGGGCTGGTGATGAGCAGTTCTTC. This translates into CASSKQGAGDEQFF. Filled out from reference TRBV2 and TRBJ2-1, the complete variable domain reads EPEVTQTPSHQVTQMGQEVILRCVPISNHLYFYWYRQILGQKVEFLVSFYNNEISEKSEIFDDQFSVERPDGSNFTLKIRSTKLEDSAMYFCASSKQGAGDEQFFGPGTRLTVL.

The chain has TRBV6-5 and TRBJ1-1; 10 bases agree with TRBD1. Germline V gene data show CDR1 as MNHEY and CDR2 as SVGAGI. V was clipped by 6 bases and J by 10 bases; unmatched bases: 8. The CDR3 spans 13 residues. The CDR3 nucleotides are TGTGCCAGCAGCCCGAGGGACAGGGGAGGAGCTTTCTTT. This codes for CASSPRDRGGAFF.

This chain uses TRBV29-1 with TRBJ2-1, with 10 nucleotides matching TRBD2. This CDR3 spans 14 amino acids. The trim removed 3 bases at V and 9 bases at J, leaving 8 bases unmatched. The germline V gene has CDR1 SQVTM and CDR2 ANQGSEA. CDR3 DNA sequence: TGCAGCGTTGAGGGGCTAGCGGGAGTATTTGAGCAGTTCTTC. It encodes CSVEGLAGVFEQFF.

This rearrangement joins TRBV6-1 to TRBJ1-1, with 7 bases aligning to TRBD1. V lost 11 bases to trimming and J lost 3 bases; unmatched junction nucleotides: 9. This CDR3 has 13 residues. The V gene's germline CDR1 is MNHNS and CDR2 SASEGT. In DNA form, the CDR3 reads TGTGCCGGTCTAAAGGGGGCGGACACTGAAGCTTTCTTT. It yields the protein CAGLKGADTEAFF.

This chain links TRBV6-1 with TRBJ1-3, with 7 nucleotides matching TRBD1. The CDR3 is 15 residues long. Trimming removed 3 bases from V and 0 bases from J; junction bases left unmatched: 2. Germline-derived CDR1 and CDR2 are MNHNS and SASEGT. In nucleotides, the CDR3 is TGTGCCAGCAGTGACAGGGGGGCCTCTGGAAACACCATATATTTT. It specifies CASSDRGASGNTIYF.

The chain recombines TRBV6-5 with TRBJ2-1; 9 bases map to TRBD1. In germline, CDR1 is MNHEY, CDR2 SVGAGI. V shed 7 bases and J 7 bases; nucleotides not matched to a gene: 11. There are 15 residues in the CDR3. The CDR3 is CASTPWGQGANEQFF. The CDR3 nucleotides read TGTGCCAGCACCCCCTGGGGACAGGGCGCGAATGAGCAGTTCTTC.

In its sample, this clone was seen a few times. The CDR3 sequence: CASSELGAIPFSGANVLTF. The CDR3 nucleotides are TGTGCCAGCAGTGAATTGGGCGCGATCCCCTTCTCTGGGGCCAACGTCCTGACTTTC. This chain joins TRBV2 and TRBJ2-6, with D hard to call. CDR3 length: 19 amino acids. Per germline, CDR1 SNHLY and CDR2 FYNNEI. V shed 2 bases and J shed 0 bases, with 17 bases lying between them.

The table lists this clone with a count of one. This chain uses TRBV7-9 with TRBJ2-3; TRBD1 agrees at 10 bases. The V gene end was trimmed by 5 bases and the J gene end by 6 bases; junction bases not matched to a gene: 8. The CDR3 is 15 amino acids. Per the germline V gene, CDR1 is SEHNR and CDR2 is FQNEAQ (reference sequence). CDR3 sequence reads: CASSPGTGAGDTQYF. CDR3 bases: TGTGCCAGCAGCCCCGGGACAGGGGCCGGGGATACGCAGTATTTT.

This clone occurred a few times. The genes are TRBV5-6 and TRBJ2-6; D unresolved. The CDR3 sequence is 11 residues long. From germline, CDR1 is SGHDT and CDR2 YYEEEE. Trimming cost V 2 bases and J 12 bases, with 6 bases left between them. The DNA of the CDR3 is TGTGCCAGCAGCTTATATAGCGTCCTGACTTTC. Amino acids: CASSLYSVLTF.

The rearrangement links TRBV7-6 to TRBJ1-1, with a tentative D call TRBD1 (5 bases). The germline gives CDR1 SGHVS, CDR2 FNYEAQ. Trimming cost V 2 bases and J 0 bases, with 7 bases left between them. The CDR3 is 14 amino acids. The CDR3 loop reads CASSLTGMNTEAFF. The CDR3, as DNA: TGTGCCAGCAGCTTAACAGGTATGAACACTGAAGCTTTCTTT.

The chain has TRBV11-2 and TRBJ2-1, with 9 bases aligning to TRBD2. The J segment lost 0 bases and the V segment lost 1 base, leaving 7 bases of the junction unmatched. Per the germline V gene, CDR1 is SGHAT and CDR2 is FQNNGV. The CDR3 contains 18 residues. The CDR3 sequence: CASSLGSSGVSSYNEQFF. CDR3 nucleotides: TGTGCCAGCAGCTTAGGGTCTAGCGGGGTAAGCTCCTACAATGAGCAGTTCTTC.

This clone was recorded many times. A junction end diverges from the germline sequence, so it may reflect a read error. V is TRBV5-6 and J is TRBJ2-3; D may be TRBD2 (6 bases). The CDR3 covers 15 residues. Germline CDR1 reads SGHDT; CDR2 reads YYEEEE. The CDR3 is CASSAWGTSIDTQYF. In nucleotides, the CDR3 is TGTGCCAGCAGCGCTTGGGGCACTAGCATAGATACGCAGTATTTT.

The J gene is TRBJ2-7, the V gene TRBV7-9; the D is unclear. Germline-derived CDR1 and CDR2 are SEHNR and FQNEAQ (reference sequence). CDR3 length: 12 residues. V was trimmed by 1 base and J by 9 bases, leaving 10 bases between them. The CDR3 loop reads CASSLENRRQYV. CDR3 sequence (DNA): TGTGCCAGCAGCTTAGAAAACCGGAGGCAGTACGTC.

The V gene is TRBV28, the J gene TRBJ1-1, with TRBD1 identical over 10 bases. CDR1 is MDHEN and CDR2 is SYDVKM in the germline V gene. V lost 5 bases and J lost 4; bases outside the gene matches: 4. The CDR3 runs to 14 residues. CDR3 bases: TGTGCCAGCAGTAAAGACAGGGGGCTCACTGAAGCTTTCTTT. It codes for CASSKDRGLTEAFF.

V gene TRBV11-3 combines with J gene TRBJ1-1; D is possibly TRBD1 (6 bases). The CDR3 is 15 residues long. Trimming shortened V by 2 bases and J by 3 bases, and 13 bases separated the two germline ends. The germline V gene encodes CDR1 SGHNT and CDR2 YENEEA. CDR3 in amino acids: CASSLPGGLYTEAFF. CDR3 bases: TGTGCCAGCAGCTTACCCGGGGGGCTCTACACTGAAGCTTTCTTT.